One and the same sample provided the 4 T cell receptor beta chains below, sequenced in a study of ipilimumab plus nivolumab after autologous stem cell transplantation. Using immunoSEQ multiplex PCR, the repertoire was profiled, and TCRdb retains in-frame clones only, with some absent. The table lists approximately 10,000 clones, roughly two thirds of them singletons. The sequences come from PBMCs, collected in a trial of ipilimumab plus nivolumab as post-transplant consolidation. The receptors were sampled from a male donor with diffuse large B-cell lymphoma.

The chain uses TRBV4-1 and TRBJ1-2; 7 bases are a match to TRBD1. Germline-derived CDR1 and CDR2 are MGHRA and YSYEKL. This CDR3 is built from 15 residues. V gave up 0 bases and J gave up 2 bases; unmatched junction bases: 3. In nucleotides, the CDR3 is TGCGCCAGCAGCCAAGAATCGACAGGGAACTATGGCTACACCTTC. Translation gives CASSQESTGNYGYTF.

V is TRBV30 and J is TRBJ2-3, with a tentative D call TRBD2 (5 bases). The CDR3 is made up of 15 amino acids. V dropped 2 bases and J dropped 4 bases, with 16 bases sitting between them. Germline lookup yields CDR1 GTSNPN and CDR2 SVGIG (reference sequence). Here the CDR3 DNA reads TGTGCCTGGAGTATTGGCGCGGGTGTTGCAGATACGCAGTATTTT. This codes for CAWSIGAGVADTQYF.

This clone was detected once. V gene TRBV2 combines with J gene TRBJ2-2; 9 positions agree with TRBD1. Trimming took 9 bases from V and 5 from J; bases not matched to a gene: 4. The CDR3 extends over 13 amino acids. The germline V gene encodes CDR1 SNHLY and CDR2 FYNNEI. The CDR3 bases are TGTGCCAGTAGACAGGGGGTGACCGGGGAGCTGTTTTTT. This encodes CASRQGVTGELFF. Full variable domain (outside the CDR3, taken from reference TRBV2 and TRBJ2-2): EPEVTQTPSHQVTQMGQEVILRCVPISNHLYFYWYRQILGQKVEFLVSFYNNEISEKSEIFDDQFSVERPDGSNFTLKIRSTKLEDSAMYFCASRQGVTGELFFGEGSRLTVL.

This clone was counted a few times. The V gene is TRBV27, the J gene TRBJ2-1; no clear D. This CDR3 is 14 amino acids long. Trimming took off 4 bases at V and 9 bases at J, with 16 bases between the two ends. Germline-derived CDR1 and CDR2 are MNHEY and SMNVEV (reference sequence). CDR3 bases: TGTGCCAGCAGTTCCCCGGGCAAGGCGGTTGAGCAGTTCTTC. Protein product: CASSSPGKAVEQFF.